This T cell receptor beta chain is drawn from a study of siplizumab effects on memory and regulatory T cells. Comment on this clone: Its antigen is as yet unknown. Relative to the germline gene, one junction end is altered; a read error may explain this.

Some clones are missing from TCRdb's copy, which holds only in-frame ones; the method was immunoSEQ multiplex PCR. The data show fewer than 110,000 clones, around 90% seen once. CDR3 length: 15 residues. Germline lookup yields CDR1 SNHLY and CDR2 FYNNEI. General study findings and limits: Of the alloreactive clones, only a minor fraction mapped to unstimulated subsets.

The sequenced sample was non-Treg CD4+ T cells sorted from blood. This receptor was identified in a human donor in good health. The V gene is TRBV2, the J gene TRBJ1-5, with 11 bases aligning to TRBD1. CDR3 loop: CASREGQGAVRPQHF. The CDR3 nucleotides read TGTGCCAGCAGGGAAGGACAGGGGGCTGTTCGGCCCCAGCATTTT.